This T cell receptor beta chain is from a study of blood T cell repertoires in COVID-19. TCRdb's table, derived via immunoSEQ multiplex PCR, lists solely in-frame clones and lacks some. The sample yields about 410,000 clones, about 89% seen once. Germline lookup yields CDR1 GTSNPN and CDR2 SVGIG (reference sequence). Trimming at V came to 8 bases and at J to 7 bases, leaving 8 bases not matched to a gene. This CDR3 is 14 amino acids long. Patients from Seattle were sampled longitudinally, starting during active infection. The V and J genes are TRBV30 and TRBJ2-2; 12 bases map to TRBD1. This clonotype was sampled from a woman aged 40-49 years with COVID-19, enrolled during active disease. The sequenced material came from peripheral blood. CDR3 in DNA: TGTGCCGGTTGGGACAGGGGGCAAATCGGGGAGCTGTTTTTT. It yields the protein CAGWDRGQIGELFF.